This TCR beta chain was captured in a study of blood T cell repertoires in COVID-19. Study at large: Italy, Spain and the United States were the sources of the convalescent and acute COVID-19 samples. Nucleic acid was either cDNA or gDNA, and it came from T cells, B-cell-depleted T cells, or PBMCs.

Per the study methods: Reference gene primer amplification in the assay estimated nucleated cell counts. Assay: immunoSEQ multiplex PCR; the TCRdb copy retains only in-frame clones and omits some. The V and J calls and the clone size are those of that table, but D and trimming were determined from the DNA. The sample carries about 75,000 clones, roughly 90% recorded once. Sequencing was done on a sample of peripheral blood. This clonotype was obtained from a human donor in a cohort sampled during active COVID-19.

CDR3 residues: CSALTVYEQYF. CDR3 bases: TGCAGTGCTTTGACAGTGTACGAGCAGTACTTC. The rearrangement links TRBV20-1 to TRBJ2-7, with a tentative D call TRBD1 (5 bases). The CDR3 spans 11 residues. Germline assignment: CDR1 DFQATT and CDR2 SNEGSKA (reference sequence). Trimming pared 5 bases from V and 4 bases from J, leaving 9 bases between.